A selection of T cell receptor beta chains follows, all from one sample in a study of PD-1 blockade in classical Hodgkin lymphoma. Produced via immunoSEQ multiplex PCR; TCRdb's table is partial and in-frame only. The sample has tens of thousands of clones, about 86% seen once. The sequencing here drew on CD4+ T cells from blood, taken before the fourth cycle of nivolumab. The receptors were gathered from a human donor with classical Hodgkin lymphoma. CDR3s include the opening cysteine and the closing phenylalanine or tryptophan. D genes are given only for firm matches. Expanded clones are given a class, and other clones once, few, many or no size at all.

j_gene	v_gene	abundance	d_gene	CDR3nt	CDR3aa
TRBJ2-7	TRBV18	-	-	TGTGCCAGCTCACCACTCAGGGCATACGAGCAGTACTTC	CASSPLRAYEQYF
TRBJ1-4	TRBV10-3	-	-	TGTGCCATCAAAGGGGAGGGTGAAAAACTGTTTTTT	CAIKGEGEKLFF
TRBJ2-1	TRBV5-1	-	-	TGCGCCAGCAGCTTGGACAGGGTCTACAATGAGCAGTTCTTC	CASSLDRVYNEQFF
TRBJ1-6	TRBV19	-	-	TGTGCCAGTAGTATCGGTGGGGCCAATTCACCCCTCCACTTT	CASSIGGANSPLHF
TRBJ1-6	TRBV27	-	TRBD1	TGTGCCAGCAGCCCCGGGACAGCAGGTGTATCACCCCTCCACTTT	CASSPGTAGVSPLHF
TRBJ2-7	TRBV28	-	-	TGTGCCAGCAGTTTATGGATGAGTTACGAGCAGTACTTC	CASSLWMSYEQYF
TRBJ2-3	TRBV5-4	few	-	TGTGCCAGCAGCTTGGCGGCAGGGGAAGATACGCAGTATTTT	CASSLAAGEDTQYF
TRBJ1-5	TRBV2	-	-	TGTGCCAGCACGCAGGCCTATAGCAATCAGCCCCAGCATTTT	CASTQAYSNQPQHF
TRBJ2-5	TRBV5-6	-	-	TGTGCCAGCAGCTTCCCCCCCCAGCAGGAGACCCAGTACTTC	CASSFPPQQETQYF
TRBJ1-5	TRBV28	-	-	TGTGCCAGCAGTTTGGGGGGCCGGAGCAATCAGCCCCAGCATTTT	CASSLGGRSNQPQHF
TRBJ2-7	TRBV5-1	-	TRBD1	TGCGCCAGCAGGGAAGGGACAGTTTACGAGCAGTACTTC	CASREGTVYEQYF
TRBJ1-3	TRBV30	once	-	TGTGCCTGGAGCGATATCGGCCGAAGTTCTGGAAACACCATATATTTT	CAWSDIGRSSGNTIYF
TRBJ2-1	TRBV2	-	-	TGTGCCAGCAGTGGCAGGGCTGGTGAGCAGTTCTTC	CASSGRAGEQFF
TRBJ2-2	TRBV7-9	-	TRBD2	TGTGCCAGCAGGGCGGGGGCGAACACCGGGGAGCTGTTTTTT	CASRAGANTGELFF
TRBJ1-1	TRBV7-9	-	-	TGTGCCAGCAGCCGAGGGGACACTGAAGCTTTCTTT	CASSRGDTEAFF
TRBJ2-1	TRBV4-2	-	-	TGTGCCAGCAGCCGCCTAGAAAATGAGCAGTTCTTC	CASSRLENEQFF
TRBJ2-1	TRBV29-1	few	-	TGCAGCGTTGGAAGCGGCAATGAGCAGTTCTTC	CSVGSGNEQFF
TRBJ1-5	TRBV28	once	-	TGTGCCAGCGGCGTGGGTAGCAATCAGCCCCAGCATTTT	CASGVGSNQPQHF
TRBJ2-5	TRBV6-1	-	-	TGTGCCAGCAGTGTTGCGAGGGGGGCCTTCCAAGAGACCCAGTACTTC	CASSVARGAFQETQYF
TRBJ2-2	TRBV7-6	-	-	TGTGCCAGCAGCCATGCGGTGTACACCGGGGAGCTGTTTTTT	CASSHAVYTGELFF
TRBJ1-3	TRBV18	-	-	TGTGCCAGCTCACCACCGCCGAAGGGACGAAACACCATATATTTT	CASSPPPKGRNTIYF
TRBJ1-6	TRBV28	-	TRBD1	TGTGCCAGCAGTTCCTTGACAGGGGGAAATTCACCCCTCCACTTT	CASSSLTGGNSPLHF
TRBJ2-7	TRBV2	-	TRBD1	TGTGCCAGCAAATACGGGACAGGGGACGCCTACGAGCAGTACTTC	CASKYGTGDAYEQYF
TRBJ1-2	TRBV29-1	-	-	TGCAGCGTTGAAGGTCTGAAATCTGGGGGGTTCAATGGCTACACCTTC	CSVEGLKSGGFNGYTF
TRBJ2-7	TRBV18	-	TRBD2	TGTGCCAGCTCACCACTAGCGGGGCCTTTGGGGGAGCAGTACTTC	CASSPLAGPLGEQYF
TRBJ1-2	TRBV6-5	-	TRBD1	TGTGCCAGCAGTCCTATCATCACGGACAGGTGTATCTACACCTTC	CASSPIITDRCIYTF
TRBJ2-3	TRBV10-1	-	-	TGCGCCAGCAGTGAGTCCGGCACAGATACGCAGTATTTT	CASSESGTDTQYF
TRBJ2-4	TRBV19	-	TRBD1	TGTGCCAGTAACAGGGGTAGGGGGATTGGGGCCAAAAACATTCAGTACTTC	CASNRGRGIGAKNIQYF
TRBJ2-3	TRBV7-9	-	TRBD2	TGTGCCAGCAGACTCGTAGCGGGAGAAAACACAGATACGCAGTATTTT	CASRLVAGENTDTQYF
TRBJ1-1	TRBV28	-	-	TGTGCCAGCAGACGGGGGCCGTCTTGGGCGAGGGGAACTGAAGCTTTCTTT	CASRRGPSWARGTEAFF
TRBJ1-6	TRBV6-1	-	-	TGTGCCAGCAGTGAAAGGGATAATTCACCCCTCCACTTT	CASSERDNSPLHF
TRBJ2-3	TRBV28	-	-	TGTGCCAGCATGGGGATTTACGGTCTAGTTGTATCCACAGATACGCAGTATTTT	CASMGIYGLVVSTDTQYF
TRBJ2-3	TRBV6-1	-	-	TGTGCCAGCAGTGTTTGGCTAGCAAGCACAGATACGCAGTATTTT	CASSVWLASTDTQYF
TRBJ2-5	TRBV5-1	-	TRBD2	TGCGCCAGCAGCTTAGACGGACGGGAGGGCCAGTACTTC	CASSLDGREGQYF
TRBJ2-3	TRBV4-2	-	TRBD2	TGTGCCAGCAGCCAAGATCTAGCGGGAAGTACGGATACGCAGTATTTT	CASSQDLAGSTDTQYF
TRBJ2-1	TRBV28	-	TRBD2	TGTGCCAGCAGCCGGCCGGGACTAGAGGGCAATGAGCAGTTCTTC	CASSRPGLEGNEQFF
TRBJ2-5	TRBV5-5	-	-	TGTGCCAGCAGCTTGGTCGTTTGGGGGCAAGAGACCCAGTACTTC	CASSLVVWGQETQYF
TRBJ2-2	TRBV7-9	-	TRBD2	TGTGCCAGTCATCCGGGACTAGCGGCCGGGGAGCTGTTTTTT	CASHPGLAAGELFF
TRBJ1-3	TRBV13	-	-	TGTGCCAGCAGCCACAGGCAAAGCTCTGGAAACACCATATATTTT	CASSHRQSSGNTIYF
TRBJ1-1	TRBV19	-	-	TGTGCCAGTAGTATAGGATTCGGCACTGAAGCTTTCTTT	CASSIGFGTEAFF
TRBJ1-4	TRBV15	-	-	TGTGCCACCAGCAGGACTTACCGTTCTCCCGGGACCCGAGATGAAAAACTGTTTTTT	CATSRTYRSPGTRDEKLFF
TRBJ1-2	TRBV5-4	-	-	TGTGCCAGCAGCTTGCGTCTCAGTGACTATGGCTACACCTTC	CASSLRLSDYGYTF
TRBJ2-4	TRBV27	-	TRBD2	TGTGCCAGCCCAGGGAGGGGAAACATTCAGTACTTC	CASPGRGNIQYF
TRBJ1-1	TRBV5-4	-	-	TGTGCCAGCAGCTTCAATCCCCAAGGGGACACTGAAGCTTTCTTT	CASSFNPQGDTEAFF
TRBJ2-5	TRBV18	few	-	TGTGCCAGCTCCCGGTCTAGGGCAAACAAAGAGACCCAGTACTTC	CASSRSRANKETQYF
TRBJ2-7	TRBV5-1	-	-	TGCGCCAGCAGGGTAAGCTCCTACGAGCAGTACTTC	CASRVSSYEQYF
TRBJ1-4	TRBV2	-	-	TGTGCCAGCGCTATACGAAAAGAAAAACTGTTTTTT	CASAIRKEKLFF
TRBJ1-2	TRBV7-2	-	-	TGTGCCAGCACCTATTTACGGGAGGGCTACACCTTC	CASTYLREGYTF
TRBJ1-6	TRBV6-5	-	-	TGTGCCAGCAGCAGACAGGTTACCAATTCACCCCTCCACTTT	CASSRQVTNSPLHF
TRBJ2-1	TRBV19	-	-	TGTGCCAGTGACAGGCCGGGGTCCTACAATGAGCAGTTCTTC	CASDRPGSYNEQFF
TRBJ2-7	TRBV10-3	-	TRBD1	TGTGCCATCAGTTCCGACAGGGTCCCCTACGAGCAGTACTTC	CAISSDRVPYEQYF
TRBJ1-6	TRBV6-5	few	TRBD1	TGTGCCAGCAGCCTCTCGACAGGGAATTCACCCCTCCACTTT	CASSLSTGNSPLHF
TRBJ1-3	TRBV6-9	-	TRBD1	TGTGCCAGCAGTTACCCCGGGACAGCGGGGTCCAACACCATATATTTT	CASSYPGTAGSNTIYF